The present T cell receptor (beta chain) was sequenced within a study of blood T cell repertoires in COVID-19. Study as a whole: The samples span acute and convalescent COVID-19 from the United States, Italy and Spain. Sources were T cells, B-cell-depleted T cells, or PBMCs; the material itself was cDNA or gDNA.

As for this clone: A junction boundary mismatches the germline segment, possibly from a read error.

The authors' processing: Nucleated cell number was recorded as an estimate derived from reference gene primer amplification. Assay used: immunoSEQ multiplex PCR; TCRdb lists only in-frame clones, some missing. D and trimming were read from the DNA, whereas the V and J calls and clone size are those reported in that table. The sample has about 140,000 clones, over 80% seen once. CDR1 and CDR2 (germline): SGHAT, FQNNGV. CDR3 size: 13 residues. The sequence was obtained from a human donor in a cohort sampled during active COVID-19. The chain couples TRBV11-2 to TRBJ2-7; D is possibly TRBD1 (5 bases). Sequenced sample: peripheral blood. DNA of the CDR3: TGTGCCAGCAGCCAATCATTGGGGCCAGACCTTATATTC. It translates to CASSQSLGPDLIF.